This T cell receptor (beta chain) was identified in a study of Ad26.COV2.S vaccination and SARS-CoV-2 variants. Sequencing used immunoSEQ multiplex PCR; TCRdb keeps in-frame clones, though not all of them. Of about 410,000 clones listed, 89% are singletons. The CDR3 runs 15 residues. From germline, CDR1 is SGHAT and CDR2 FQNNGV. Trimming cost V 5 bases and J 3 bases, with 15 bases left between them. Described treatment: around 19 received Ad26.COV2.S at low or high dose, single or two shots; roughly five received placebo; per-sample allocation not given. Samples analyzed were those drawn on day 63 after the first vaccine or placebo injection.

The origin of this receptor is a person aged 18-60 years who received the Ad26.COV2.S COVID-19 vaccine or a placebo. The chain recombines TRBV11-2 with TRBJ2-3; D unresolved. The sequenced sample was peripheral blood, obtained in a trial of Ad26.COV2.S vaccine versus placebo. The CDR3: CASSPPPAETDTQYF. The CDR3 DNA reads TGTGCCAGCAGCCCGCCCCCGGCGGAAACAGATACGCAGTATTTT.